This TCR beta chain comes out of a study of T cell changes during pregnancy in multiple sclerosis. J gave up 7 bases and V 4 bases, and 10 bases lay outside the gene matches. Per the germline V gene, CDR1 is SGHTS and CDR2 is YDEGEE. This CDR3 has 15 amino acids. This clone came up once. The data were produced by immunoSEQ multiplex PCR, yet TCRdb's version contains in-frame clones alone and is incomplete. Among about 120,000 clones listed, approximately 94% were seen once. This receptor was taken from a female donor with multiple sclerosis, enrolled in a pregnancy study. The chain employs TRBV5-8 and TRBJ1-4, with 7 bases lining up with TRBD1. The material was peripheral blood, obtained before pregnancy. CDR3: CASSPVGQLGEKLFF. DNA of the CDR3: TGTGCCAGCAGCCCTGTGGGACAGCTTGGTGAAAAACTGTTTTTT. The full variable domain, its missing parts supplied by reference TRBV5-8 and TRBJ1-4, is EAGVTQSPTHLIKTRGQQATLRCSPISGHTSVYWYQQALGLGLQFLLWYDEGEERNRGNFPPRFSGRQFPNYSSELNVNALELEDSALYLCASSPVGQLGEKLFFGSGTQLSVL.